What follows are 11 T cell receptor beta chains derived from one specimen sequenced in a study of T cells in Graves' hyperthyroidism and ophthalmopathy. The source material, RNA transcripts, was used to amplify TCR beta CDR3 regions. Using the HTBI primer set, a first-round RT-PCR was run on the TCR CDR3. TCRdb reprocessed the multiplex PCR reads with MiXCR, giving one entry per CDR3 protein. This repertoire shows around 100,000 distinct CDR3 sequences, roughly 50% found once; its top ten account for under 30%. Specimen: blood. These receptor sequences come from a middle-aged man with Graves' hyperthyroidism.

The V and J genes are TRBV11-2 and TRBJ2-7; TRBD1 aligns across 10 bases. V lost 7 bases, J lost 5 bases, and 5 bases stayed unmatched. CDR1 and CDR2 (germline): SGHAT, FQNNGV. CDR3 size: 13 residues. CDR3 sequence reads: CASNLGTGDEQYF. CDR3 coding DNA: TGTGCCAGCAACTTGGGGACAGGGGACGAGCAGTACTTC.

The sample holds many counts of this clonotype. V gene TRBV4-3 combines with J gene TRBJ2-3; D ambiguous. Germline CDR1 and CDR2: LGHNA and YSLEER. The CDR3 runs to 14 residues. V lost 5 bases and J 0 bases, leaving 9 bases between the germline ends. CDR3 in amino acids: CASSDPSSTDTQYF. CDR3 nucleotide sequence: TGCGCCAGCAGCGACCCCTCTAGCACAGATACGCAGTATTTT.

This clonotype was picked up many times. J is TRBJ2-6 and V is TRBV7-3; maybe TRBD2 (6 bases). Between the trimmed V and J ends, which lost 6 bases and 0 bases, there was a span of 15 bases. The CDR3 extends over 17 amino acids. From germline, CDR1 is SGHTA and CDR2 FQGTGA. DNA for the CDR3: TGTGCCAGCAGGTACTCCGGGGGTAGCTCTGGGGCCAACGTCCTGACTTTC. Translating gives CASRYSGGSSGANVLTF.

This clonotype is medium-sized (0.01 to 0.1%) by share. The chain links TRBV29-1 to TRBJ1-2; D remains ambiguous. The CDR3 is 9 residues long. Between the trimmed V and J ends, which lost 8 bases and 9 bases, there was a span of 10 bases. Germline CDR1 SQVTM, CDR2 ANQGSEA. The CDR3, as DNA: TGCAGCCCGCCCCCGTGCTACACCTTC. This translates into CSPPPCYTF.

The table lists this clonotype with many counts. The CDR3 here is CASSREGTQLYEQYF. Written as DNA, the CDR3 is TGCGCCAGCAGCAGGGAAGGGACGCAGCTCTACGAGCAGTACTTC. V and J are TRBV5-1 and TRBJ2-7; D assignment may be TRBD1 or TRBD2 (5 bases each). The germline CDR1 and CDR2 sequences are SGHRS and YFSETQ. V lost 4 bases, J lost 3 bases, and 17 bases lay in between. The CDR3 totals 15 residues.

This clonotype appeared many times. An end of the junction does not agree with germline; a read error may underlie this. The rearrangement links TRBV29-1 to TRBJ2-5; no firm D call. The CDR3 covers 12 residues. The germline gives CDR1 SQVTM, CDR2 ANQGSEA. CDR3 amino acids: CSVAHPTAAYSF. DNA for the CDR3: TGCAGCGTTGCACACCCAACGGCAGCTTATTCCTTC.

This chain connects TRBV20-1 to TRBJ2-7; 8 bases agree with TRBD1. The CDR3 loop spans 12 amino acids. Germline assignment: CDR1 DFQATT and CDR2 SNEGSKA (reference sequence). V was pared by 4 bases and J by 3 bases, with 2 bases of the junction left unmatched. CDR3 loop: CSATDRVYEQYF. As DNA, the CDR3 is TGCAGTGCTACGGACAGGGTCTACGAGCAGTACTTC.

The chain employs TRBV2 and TRBJ2-2; tentative D call: TRBD1 (5 bases). Germline lookup yields CDR1 SNHLY and CDR2 FYNNEI. The V gene lost 3 bases and the J gene lost 2 bases, with 10 bases spanning the gap. This CDR3 has 15 residues. CDR3 amino acids: CASSEIGANTGELFF. The CDR3 DNA sequence: TGTGCCAGCAGTGAGATAGGGGCCAACACCGGGGAGCTGTTTTTT.

The table lists this clonotype with many counts. The CDR3 DNA follows: TGTGCCAGCATCAACGGGGGAGCGGGAGTCGACGAGCAGTACTTC. As protein: CASINGGAGVDEQYF. The chain links TRBV12-3 or TRBV12-4 to TRBJ2-7; 8 bases fit TRBD2. This CDR3 spans 15 amino acids. J gave up 5 bases and V 7 bases, and 13 bases lay outside the gene matches.

The chain has TRBV6-1 and TRBJ2-1; 7 nucleotides match TRBD1. CDR1 MNHNS and CDR2 SASEGT come from the germline V gene. This CDR3 comprises 15 residues. The V and J ends lost 1 base and 8 bases, in that order; junction bases with no gene match: 8. The CDR3 DNA sequence: TGTGCCAGCAGTGAAGGACAGGGCCAACAATATGAGCAGTTCTTC. This encodes CASSEGQGQQYEQFF.

This chain connects TRBV19 to TRBJ1-1; unclear D gene. The CDR3 runs 13 residues. Germline V gene data show CDR1 as LNHDA and CDR2 as SQIVND (reference sequence). V dropped 2 bases and J dropped 0 bases, with 4 bases sitting between them. This CDR3 reads CASSISVNTEAFF. CDR3 DNA sequence: TGTGCCAGTAGTATATCCGTGAACACTGAAGCTTTCTTT. Variable domain in full (rest from reference TRBV19 and TRBJ1-1): DGGITQSPKYLFRKEGQNVTLSCEQNLNHDAMYWYRQDPGQGLRLIYYSQIVNDFQKGDIAEGYSVSREKKESFPLTVTSAQKNPTAFYLCASSISVNTEAFFGQGTRLTVV.